Below are 32 T cell receptor beta chains sequenced from a single sample in a study of PD-L1 blockade in urothelial cancer. Specified time point: peripheral blood 6 weeks after treatment start. TCRdb keeps only in-frame clones here, not all; method: immunoSEQ multiplex PCR. The table lists about 50,000 clones, 86% of them singletons, with around 9.3% in the top ten. The sequencing used PBMCs, collected around atezolizumab (anti-PD-L1) treatment. The origin of the receptors is a man aged 55 to 70 with urothelial cancer.

This clone was seen only once. This same CDR3 is encoded by further DNA sequences in the sample. The V and J genes are TRBV6-6 and TRBJ1-2, with D perhaps matching TRBD1 (5 bases). CDR1 is MNHNY and CDR2 is SVGAGI in the germline V gene (reference sequence). Trimming cost V 6 bases and J 1 base, with 9 bases left between them. The CDR3 has 13 amino acids. The CDR3 spells CASSPGVNYGYTF. The CDR3 nucleotides are TGTGCCAGCAGCCCGGGGGTTAACTATGGCTACACCTTC.

In its sample, this clone was seen a few times. The chain recombines TRBV9 with TRBJ2-2, with a tentative D call TRBD2 (5 bases). The germline CDR1 and CDR2 sequences are SGDLS and YYNGEE. The CDR3 has 15 amino acids. Trimming pared 1 base from V and 4 bases from J, leaving 11 bases between. The CDR3 nucleotides are TGTGCCAGCAGCGTACTAGCCGGTGTCACCGGGGAGCTGTTTTTT. This encodes CASSVLAGVTGELFF.

V is TRBV11-3 and J is TRBJ2-4, with D perhaps matching TRBD2 (6 bases). Germline CDR1 is SGHNT and CDR2 is YENEEA. This CDR3 region has 17 residues. V lost 4 bases, J lost 1 base, and 17 bases lay in between. CDR3 amino acids: CASSWSGGAGAKNIQYF. The CDR3 DNA follows: TGTGCCAGCAGCTGGAGCGGAGGGGCGGGCGCCAAAAACATTCAGTACTTC.

The chain recombines TRBV2 with TRBJ1-5; 10 bases match TRBD1. The ends lost 4 bases at V and 0 bases at J; junction bases unmatched: 12. The CDR3 has 19 amino acids. The germline V gene has CDR1 SNHLY and CDR2 FYNNEI. This CDR3 reads CASSGPGTGDPYSNQPQHF. CDR3 nucleotide sequence: TGTGCCAGCAGTGGTCCCGGGACAGGGGACCCTTATAGCAATCAGCCCCAGCATTTT.

V usage is TRBV19 and J usage is TRBJ2-7; D unresolved. The V end lost 6 bases, the J end lost 6 bases, and 12 bases lay between the germline ends. This CDR3 has 12 residues. Germline CDR1 LNHDA, CDR2 SQIVND (reference sequence). Here the CDR3 reads CASSRLTGEQYF. The CDR3 DNA reads as TGTGCCAGTAGCCGACTGACGGGCGAGCAGTACTTC.

The chain employs TRBV6-5 and TRBJ2-5; 10 bases line up with TRBD2. Germline V gene data show CDR1 as MNHEY and CDR2 as SVGAGI. The CDR3 totals 15 residues. The ends lost 6 bases at V and 5 bases at J; junction bases unmatched: 9. The CDR3 sequence is CASSAPGLARETQYF. Here the CDR3 DNA reads TGTGCCAGCAGCGCTCCGGGACTAGCGCGGGAGACCCAGTACTTC.

This rearrangement joins TRBV7-2 to TRBJ2-2; weak D call: TRBD2 (5 bases). CDR1 is SGHTA and CDR2 is FQGNSA in the germline V gene. V dropped 1 base and J dropped 7 bases, with 13 bases sitting between them. The length of the CDR3 is 15 residues. The CDR3 region is CASSLDSSRDGELFF. The CDR3 region has the DNA TGTGCCAGCAGCTTAGATTCTAGCCGGGACGGGGAGCTGTTTTTT.

On this clone itself: A much bigger clone sits one base away, suggesting this may be a read error. V and J are TRBV9 and TRBJ1-6; D is unclear. Deletions cut 0 bases from V and 17 bases from J, with 15 bases between. Germline assignment: CDR1 SGDLS and CDR2 YYNGEE. The length of the CDR3 is 13 residues. The CDR3 DNA reads as TGTGCCAGCAGCGTAGATCTCAGAACCCCCTTCCACTTT. It encodes CASSVDLRTPFHF.

The chain employs TRBV11-2 and TRBJ1-3; tentative D call: TRBD1 (6 bases). Germline assignment: CDR1 SGHAT and CDR2 FQNNGV. V was cut by 4 bases and J by 2 bases, with 18 bases left in between. There are 17 residues in the CDR3. CDR3 amino acids: CASSSQIPGVAGNTIYF. CDR3 DNA sequence: TGTGCCAGCAGCTCCCAAATACCAGGGGTGGCTGGAAACACCATATATTTT.

This chain links TRBV5-4 with TRBJ2-2; no definite D call. Looked up from germline, CDR1 is SGHNT and CDR2 is YYREEE (reference sequence). There are 12 residues in the CDR3. The germline V and J ends were trimmed by 5 bases and 3 bases, with 5 bases remaining between them. The CDR3 DNA is TGTGCCAGCAGTCAGGACACCGGGGAGCTGTTTTTT. Translation gives CASSQDTGELFF.

The rearrangement uses TRBV7-2 and TRBJ2-1; tentatively, D is TRBD2 (7 bases). The germline gives CDR1 SGHTA, CDR2 FQGNSA. Trimming took 2 bases from V and 3 from J, leaving 11 bases between them. The CDR3 sequence is 15 residues long. For the CDR3, the DNA is TGTGCCAGCAGCTTAACGGGGGGCGTCTACAATGAGCAGTTCTTC. Translated, it gives CASSLTGGVYNEQFF.

This rearrangement joins TRBV7-9 to TRBJ2-2; weak D call: TRBD1 (5 bases). The germline V gene encodes CDR1 SEHNR and CDR2 FQNEAQ (reference sequence). The CDR3 has 14 residues. The V end was cut by 4 bases, the J end by 2 bases, with 8 bases between. The CDR3 DNA follows: TGTGCCAGCAGCTCTCAGGGAAACACCGGGGAGCTGTTTTTT. Amino acids: CASSSQGNTGELFF.

This chain uses TRBV7-9 with TRBJ1-3, with 8 bases identical to TRBD1. V trimming: 0 bases; J trimming: 1 base; junction bases outside the gene matches: 2. The CDR3 covers 16 residues. Germline V lookup: CDR1 SEHNR, CDR2 FQNEAQ (reference sequence). The DNA of the CDR3 is TGTGCCAGCAGCTTAGCGGACAGGGCTTCTGGAAACACCATATATTTT. Translation: CASSLADRASGNTIYF.

The chain carries TRBV19 and TRBJ2-7, with D possibly TRBD1 on 5 matching bases. The CDR3 runs 14 residues. With 6 bases removed from V and 0 bases from J, the gap between germline ends came to 12 bases. Germline V gene data show CDR1 as LNHDA and CDR2 as SQIVND (reference sequence). CDR3 DNA: TGTGCCAGTAGGGAACAGGTGAGCTCCTACGAGCAGTACTTC. It is translated as CASREQVSSYEQYF.

This chain connects TRBV7-2 to TRBJ2-7; TRBD2 aligns across 7 bases. The CDR3 spans 15 residues. Germline V gene data show CDR1 as SGHTA and CDR2 as FQGNSA. Trimming removed 6 bases from V and 2 bases from J; junction bases left unmatched: 10. The CDR3 nucleotides are TGTGCCAGCAGTCCCTCTGCGGGGGAGGCCTACGAGCAGTACTTC. It codes for CASSPSAGEAYEQYF.

V gene TRBV5-1 combines with J gene TRBJ1-2; 10 bases align to TRBD1. CDR3 size: 15 residues. Germline values: CDR1 SGHRS, CDR2 YFSETQ. Trimming at V came to 0 bases and at J to 11 bases, leaving 10 bases not matched to a gene. The CDR3 region has the DNA TGCGCCAGCAGCTTGGGACAGGGGGCGGCCATGGGTTACACCTTC. Translation: CASSLGQGAAMGYTF.

In this sample, this clone turned up once. The rearrangement links TRBV6-6 to TRBJ1-1; 9 bases are a match to TRBD1. Germline V gene data show CDR1 as MNHNY and CDR2 as SVGAGI (reference sequence). CDR3 length: 15 amino acids. V lost 0 bases to trimming and J lost 1 base; unmatched junction nucleotides: 0. The CDR3, as DNA: TGTGCCAGCAGTTACTCGGGACAGGGGAACACTGAAGCTTTCTTT. Translation gives CASSYSGQGNTEAFF.

The rearrangement uses TRBV5-1 and TRBJ2-7, with TRBD1 identical over 8 bases. Trimming removed 0 bases from V and 0 bases from J; junction bases left unmatched: 2. Germline V gene data show CDR1 as SGHRS and CDR2 as YFSETQ. The CDR3 consists of 15 residues. The CDR3 DNA is TGCGCCAGCAGCTTGGGGGACAGGAGCTCCTACGAGCAGTACTTC. Encoded protein: CASSLGDRSSYEQYF. The whole variable domain, filled in from reference TRBV5-1 and TRBJ2-7, reads KAGVTQTPRYLIKTRGQQVTLSCSPISGHRSVSWYQQTPGQGLQFLFEYFSETQRNKGNFPGRFSGRQFSNSRSEMNVSTLELGDSALYLCASSLGDRSSYEQYFGPGTRLTVT.

In its sample, this clone was seen a few times. The J gene is TRBJ2-1, the V gene TRBV20-1; a weak D match, TRBD1 (5 bases). The length of the CDR3 is 11 residues. The V gene's germline CDR1 is DFQATT and CDR2 SNEGSKA (reference sequence). Trimming stripped 6 bases from V and 11 bases from J, with 14 bases between. CDR3 nucleotide sequence: TGCAGTGCCCCACTGGGGCTAAAGCAGTTCTTC. This codes for CSAPLGLKQFF.

The rearrangement uses TRBV5-1 and TRBJ1-1; a possible D gene is TRBD1 (6 bases). The V end was cut by 5 bases, the J end by 2 bases, with 13 bases between. Germline CDR1 and CDR2: SGHRS and YFSETQ. CDR3 length: 14 residues. CDR3 nucleotide sequence: TGCGCCAGCAGTTTCGACAGGATTAACACTGAAGCTTTCTTT. This codes for CASSFDRINTEAFF.

This clone was picked up a small number of times. The V and J genes are TRBV5-1 and TRBJ2-7; perhaps TRBD1 as D (5 bases). Trimming left V 4 bases short and J 4 bases short, with 9 bases between. In germline, CDR1 is SGHRS, CDR2 YFSETQ. There are 12 residues in the CDR3. In DNA, the CDR3 is TGCGCCAGCAGCCCAAACAGGTACGAGCAGTACTTC. Its translation is CASSPNRYEQYF.

This clone was observed a few times. The genes are TRBV30 and TRBJ1-5; D not certain. CDR1 GTSNPN and CDR2 SVGIG come from the germline V gene (reference sequence). V lost 0 bases to trimming and J lost 0 bases, with 6 bases between them. The CDR3 has 14 residues. CDR3 DNA: TGTGCCTGGAGTGTAATCAATAGCAATCAGCCCCAGCATTTT. Protein: CAWSVINSNQPQHF.

The chain couples TRBV7-2 to TRBJ2-3; a weak D match, TRBD2 (6 bases). Germline CDR1 reads SGHTA; CDR2 reads FQGNSA. V was clipped by 0 bases and J by 5 bases, with 21 bases between them. The CDR3 has 18 amino acids. The CDR3 reads CASSLALLTRGGGDTQYF. CDR3 DNA: TGTGCCAGCAGCTTAGCGCTCTTGACTCGGGGAGGAGGAGATACGCAGTATTTT.

The chain carries TRBV5-6 and TRBJ1-4; TRBD1 matches at 7 bases. Germline trimming cut 0 bases from V and 8 bases from J; bases unmatched to any gene: 7. The CDR3 consists of 15 residues. CDR1 SGHDT and CDR2 YYEEEE come from the germline V gene. CDR3 coding DNA: TGTGCCAGCAGCTTGGTTGGAACAGGGGAGGAAAAACTGTTTTTT. Its protein product is CASSLVGTGEEKLFF.

This clone was seen only a few times. J is TRBJ1-1 and V is TRBV19, with 8 bases identical to TRBD1. The CDR3 sequence is 16 residues long. Looked up from germline, CDR1 is LNHDA and CDR2 is SQIVND (reference sequence). V lost 5 bases, J lost 0 bases, and 8 bases stayed unmatched. The chain's CDR3 is CASSPRTGLMNTEAFF. CDR3 bases: TGTGCCAGTAGTCCGCGGACAGGGCTCATGAACACTGAAGCTTTCTTT.

This chain connects TRBV7-2 to TRBJ2-3; D is undetermined. Germline loops: CDR1 SGHTA, CDR2 FQGNSA. V was clipped by 2 bases and J by 7 bases, with 7 bases between them. There are 12 residues in the CDR3. The CDR3 spells CASSLNLYTQYF. CDR3 coding DNA: TGTGCCAGCAGCTTAAATCTGTATACGCAGTATTTT.

This clone was counted once. The V gene is TRBV9, the J gene TRBJ1-3; 8 nucleotides agree with TRBD1. The germline gives CDR1 SGDLS, CDR2 YYNGEE. V was pared by 4 bases and J by 4 bases, with 10 bases of the junction left unmatched. The CDR3 loop spans 16 amino acids. CDR3 in amino acids: CASSTRQGMRGNTIYF. CDR3 DNA: TGTGCCAGCAGCACGCGACAGGGGATGAGGGGAAACACCATATATTTT.

The V gene is TRBV5-1, the J gene TRBJ1-4; D is ambiguous. This CDR3 comprises 14 residues. Germline-derived CDR1 and CDR2 are SGHRS and YFSETQ. Trimming stripped 4 bases from V and 5 bases from J, with 12 bases between. CDR3 sequence: CASSAGLENEKLFF. The CDR3 coding sequence is TGCGCCAGCAGCGCCGGACTGGAAAATGAAAAACTGTTTTTT.

This clone was recorded only once. The gene calls are TRBV4-3 and TRBJ2-3; D gene uncertain. The germline V gene encodes CDR1 LGHNA and CDR2 YSLEER. The CDR3 is 14 amino acids. Trimming left V 2 bases short and J 9 bases short, with 15 bases between. The CDR3 here is CASSQFFDVRTQYF. The CDR3 DNA sequence: TGCGCCAGCAGCCAATTTTTCGATGTGAGGACGCAGTATTTT.

In this sample, this clone turned up once. This chain uses TRBV7-2 with TRBJ1-5, with 9 positions matching TRBD1. There are 15 residues in the CDR3. The V gene's germline CDR1 is SGHTA and CDR2 FQGNSA. Trimming cost V 2 bases and J 7 bases; bases outside gene matches: 6. The CDR3 is CASSLSQGAGQPQHF. CDR3 coding DNA: TGTGCCAGCAGCTTATCACAGGGGGCAGGGCAGCCCCAGCATTTT.

This chain connects TRBV14 to TRBJ2-2, with TRBD2 matching over 11 bases. The germline V gene encodes CDR1 SGHDN and CDR2 FVKESK. There are 16 residues in the CDR3. J was trimmed by 9 bases and V by 4 bases; bases with no gene match: 10. CDR3 DNA: TGTGCCAGCAGCCCCCTAGCGGGGGGAGCAGGGAGGGAGCTGTTTTTT. Encoded protein: CASSPLAGGAGRELFF.

The chain employs TRBV19 and TRBJ2-2, with D tentatively TRBD2 (6 bases). V was pared by 3 bases and J by 7 bases, with 12 bases between. The CDR3 runs to 14 residues. CDR1 is LNHDA, CDR2 SQIVND, per germline (reference sequence). CDR3 sequence: CASSIGGEGGELFF. CDR3 sequence (DNA): TGTGCCAGTAGTATCGGGGGTGAGGGCGGGGAGCTGTTTTTT.